This T cell receptor beta chain came from a study of blood T cell repertoires in COVID-19. Assay: immunoSEQ multiplex PCR; the TCRdb copy retains only in-frame clones and omits some. The data contain a few hundred thousand clones, about nine tenths of them singletons. Cohorts were based on clinical histories the participants reported. V lost 2 bases, J lost 3 bases, and 4 bases stayed unmatched. Germline loops: CDR1 ENHRY, CDR2 SYGVKD. The CDR3 has 16 amino acids. V is TRBV10-3 and J is TRBJ2-3; 11 positions match TRBD2. This sequence originates from an older woman who had recovered from COVID-19. The specimen was PBMCs or T cells enriched from blood (not recorded which). CDR3 DNA: TGTGCCATCAGTGAGATGGGACTAGCGGAAACAGATACGCAGTATTTT. Translation gives CAISEMGLAETDTQYF.